The source of this TCR beta chain is a study of T-cell memory formation after mild COVID-19. Study-wide context: Largely, the TCR clusters proved donor specific.

Per germline, CDR1 SNHLY and CDR2 FYNNEI. The V end lost 6 bases, the J end lost 0 bases, and 18 bases lay between the germline ends. This CDR3 comprises 17 residues. TCRdb passed the 5' RACE reads through MiXCR, listing each CDR3 protein once. Seen here are under 350,000 distinct CDR3 sequences, about 17% observed once, and the top ten hold 20% to 25%. The clonotype originates from a man aged 18 to 35 who had mild COVID-19 (a few samples of this study predate the infection). Cell type and time point are not known. Sequenced input: PBMCs or a T cell subset sorted from them (not recorded which). V gene TRBV2 combines with J gene TRBJ2-4; TRBD2 might be the D (6 bases). The chain's CDR3 is CASRARDSAVAKNIQYF. As DNA, the CDR3 is TGTGCCAGCAGGGCCAGGGACTCCGCCGTAGCCAAAAACATTCAGTACTTC.